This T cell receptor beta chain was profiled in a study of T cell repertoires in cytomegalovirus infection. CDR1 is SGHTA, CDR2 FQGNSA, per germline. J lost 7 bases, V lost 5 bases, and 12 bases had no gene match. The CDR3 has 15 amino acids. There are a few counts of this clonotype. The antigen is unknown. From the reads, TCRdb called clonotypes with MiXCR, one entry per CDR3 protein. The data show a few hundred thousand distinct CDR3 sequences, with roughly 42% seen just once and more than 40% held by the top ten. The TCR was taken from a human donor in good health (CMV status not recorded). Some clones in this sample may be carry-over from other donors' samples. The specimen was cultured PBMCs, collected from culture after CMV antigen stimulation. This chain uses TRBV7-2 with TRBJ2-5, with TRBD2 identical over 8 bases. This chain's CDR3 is CASSPRSSGVGTQYF. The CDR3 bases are TGTGCCAGCAGCCCCCGTAGTAGCGGGGTAGGGACCCAGTACTTC.